This T cell receptor (beta chain) was sequenced during a study of molecular identifiers for immune sequencing clone quantification (dated by TCRdb to 2016 to 2019). Context from the whole study: For a replicate experiment, the RNA from either 20,000 or 100,000 naive CD8 T cells was divided into five aliquots, and four of those aliquots went on to sequencing. CD8 T cells were used in a methods study to benchmark molecular-identifier clustering-based TCR repertoire sequencing (MIDCIRS) and TCR RNA copy counting.

Naive CD8 T cell libraries were made from around 18,000 to 910,000 sorted cells using 10%, 30% or 50% of purified RNA. Naive CD8 T cells were FACS-sorted as CD8+CD4-CCR7+CD45RA+ on a BD FACSAria II into RLT Plus buffer. Roughly nine TCR copies' worth of Jurkat RNA were spiked into about 19,000-1,100,000 naive CD8 T cell samples to test detection sensitivity. Enrichment of CD8 T cells was done with RosetteSep CD8+ T Cell Enrichment Cocktail plus Ficoll-Paque, and ACK red cell lysis came afterward. This clonotype was detected only once. Its antigen is not yet known. Base quality data are lacking; no much larger clone is found one base away. Evidence from a single read is weak. The germline V gene (reference sequence) yields DFQATT for CDR1 and SNEGSKA for CDR2. Trimming takes 5 bases from V and 2 bases from J, and the germline ends sit 16 bases apart. The CDR3 covers 14 residues, taking in both the cysteine and the phenylalanine. The CDR3 DNA has 42 bases and is translated from base 1.

Results the study describes overall, beyond this receptor: In CMV-specific effector cells, clones with more than 20 RNA copies accounted for over 99% of molecules, whereas in naive cells such clones accounted for under 1%. About 3 recovered TCR RNA copies per cell were obtained by modeling, versus roughly 9.1 by digital PCR, implying a capture efficiency of about 30%. Spiked-in Jurkat TCR RNA equivalent to a single cell was reported to be detectable even among 850,000 to 1,000,000 naive CD8 T cells. The naive libraries included spiked-in Jurkat TCR RNA (about 11 copies' worth), and this RNA is not part of the donor repertoire. When barcode sub-clustering was not used, chimeric consensus sequences inflated TCR diversity, with chimeras reaching as high as 47%. The sizes of highly expanded clones could end up underestimated when identical TCR molecules share a barcode.

The protocol used for the library was PCR. TCRdb records NextSeq 500 as the sequencer. Bulk TCR libraries were made following a previously described method, with the TCR primers given in Table S5. Purification of total RNA was performed with the Qiagen AllPrep DNA/RNA kit. Before any analysis, reads coming from multiple sequencing runs of the same library were combined into one pool. The paper's processing steps were these. Only reads with exact TCR constant sequence were kept, trimmed to 150 nt, and grouped by their 12-nt molecular barcodes. Reads within each barcode group were sub-clustered using a 15% Levenshtein threshold, and quality-weighted consensus sequences were constructed for each RNA molecule. Non-functional sequences were removed, as were lower-count sequences one edit away from another. Based on fitting two negative binomial distributions, any barcode sub-cluster with under 20% of the maximum read count was discarded. TCRdb reworked the public reads: Q25 trimming with fastp, MiXCR clone assembly, productive beta chains retained. Rows matching on CDR3 protein sequence are summarized as one entry with the most common DNA and genes. These V and J calls derive from TCRdb rather than the authors' analysis. The sample yields approximately 550,000 distinct CDR3 sequences; roughly 26% were counted once. Approximately 0.8% of the sample rests with the top ten.

Sequenced input: naive CD8+ T cells from blood, with Jurkat cell RNA spiked in. What the cell subset or site label conveys for this sample: FACS-sorted CD8+CD4-CCR7+CD45RA+ naive T cells. The TCR originated in a human donor in good health. Some libraries in this study had Jurkat cell RNA spiked in. The chain was built from TRBV20-1 and TRBJ2-7; the D region possibly corresponds to TRBD2 (6 bases align). This receptor carries the CDR3 CSAESRDSAYEQYF. The DNA sequence reads TGCAGTGCTGAGTCCCGGGACTCCGCCTACGAGCAGTACTTC.